Listed below are T cell receptor beta chains from one sample, sequenced in a study of regulatory T cells in long-lasting Graves disease. One entry per CDR3 protein, called by TCRdb with MiXCR from the multiplex PCR reads. The sample has some 330,000 distinct CDR3 sequences, roughly 25% seen once. Material: peripheral blood mononuclear cells (PBMCs), obtained when the disease was refractory, from a patient treated with antithyroid drugs. The receptors stem from a woman aged 40 to 50 with Graves disease. The CDR3 runs from the conserved cysteine through the conserved F or W. Each record gives: CDR3 length, clone size, V gene, D gene, J gene, CDR3 DNA, CDR3 protein. The D gene is left open where the match is weak. Not all rows give a size; the values are once, few, many and, for expanded clones, a class.

15	many	TRBV28	NA	TRBJ1-1	TGTGCCAGCAGTCCGCCCAGGGGCATGAACACTGAAGCTTTCTTT	CASSPPRGMNTEAFF
15	once	TRBV25-1	TRBD2	TRBJ2-1	TGTGCCAGCAGTTTACCGGGGGGGACGATGGGTGAGCAGTTCTTC	CASSLPGGTMGEQFF
15	NA	TRBV5-1	NA	TRBJ2-3	TGCGCCAGCAGGGGCCAGCGGATCTACACAGATACGCAGTATTTT	CASRGQRIYTDTQYF
14	many	TRBV29-1	NA	TRBJ2-2	TGCAGCGTTGTACTCCCCGCGAGCACCGGGGAGCTGTTTTTT	CSVVLPASTGELFF
15	many	TRBV2	NA	TRBJ1-1	TGTGCCAGCAGTGAGTTTGGGGACTGGGGGACTGAAGCTTTCTTT	CASSEFGDWGTEAFF
15	few	TRBV15	TRBD2	TRBJ2-1	TGTGCCACCAGTTCGCGGACTAGCGGCTACAATGAGCAGTTCTTC	CATSSRTSGYNEQFF
16	NA	TRBV13	TRBD2	TRBJ2-1	TGTGCCAGCAGCTTCGAGCGGGAGAAAGTCTACAATGAGCAGTTCTTC	CASSFEREKVYNEQFF
17	NA	TRBV7-8	NA	TRBJ2-2	TGTGCCAGCAGCTTGTATATCCGGGACGGGAATGCCGGGGAGCTGTTTTTT	CASSLYIRDGNAGELFF
14	many	TRBV28	TRBD1	TRBJ1-5	TGTGCCAGTCGAACAGGGGGAGGCAATCAGCCCCAGCATTTT	CASRTGGGNQPQHF
15	NA	TRBV20-1	TRBD1	TRBJ1-6	TGCAGTGCTAGAAAAGGGGGCGCGGAGAATTCACCCCTCCACTTT	CSARKGGAENSPLHF
16	NA	TRBV5-1	TRBD1	TRBJ1-1	TGCGCCAGCAGCCCTACGACAGGGGGCGCGAACACTGAAGCTTTCTTT	CASSPTTGGANTEAFF
13	NA	TRBV3-1	NA	TRBJ2-6	TGTGCCAGCAGCCCTCGGCGGGCCAACGTCCTGACTTTC	CASSPRRANVLTF
13	NA	TRBV24-1	TRBD1	TRBJ1-4	TGTGCCACCAGTGGGACAGGGAGTGAAAAACTGTTTTTT	CATSGTGSEKLFF
13	many	TRBV28	TRBD1	TRBJ2-7	TGTGCCAGCACTGTGGGACAGAACTACGAGCAGTACTTC	CASTVGQNYEQYF
13	NA	TRBV2	NA	TRBJ2-1	TGTGCCAGCAAACCGGACGGATTGGATGAGCAGTTCTTC	CASKPDGLDEQFF
16	NA	TRBV27	NA	TRBJ1-4	TGTGCCAGCAGTTCCCCAACACAGGGAATCGGTGAAAAACTGTTTTTT	CASSSPTQGIGEKLFF
13	NA	TRBV30	NA	TRBJ2-1	TGTGCCTGGAGCGCGGACTCACACAATGAGCAGTTCTTC	CAWSADSHNEQFF
16	few	TRBV24-1	NA	TRBJ2-7	TGTGCCACCAGTGATCCCATCCGGGGTAACTCCTACGAGCAGTACTTC	CATSDPIRGNSYEQYF
16	many	TRBV28	NA	TRBJ1-1	TGTGCCAGCAGTTTACCGACGGGGGTTGTGAACACTGAAGCTTTCTTT	CASSLPTGVVNTEAFF
18	NA	TRBV13	TRBD1	TRBJ2-7	TGTGCCAGCAGCACCTCATTCCGTAACCGGGACAGGGGCTACGAGCAGTACTTC	CASSTSFRNRDRGYEQYF
11	many	TRBV18	NA	TRBJ2-5	TGTGCCAGCTCCGACAAGGAGACCCAGTACTTC	CASSDKETQYF
15	few	TRBV19	NA	TRBJ1-5	TGTGCCAGTAGTCGTCGGACAGATAGCAATCAGCCCCAGCATTTT	CASSRRTDSNQPQHF
16	many	TRBV28	TRBD1	TRBJ2-2	TGTGCCAGCACCCCGATACCGGGACAGGGCCCCGGGGAGCTGTTTTTT	CASTPIPGQGPGELFF
15	NA	TRBV2	NA	TRBJ2-3	TGTGCCAGCATGAAATCCCAGCGAAACACAGATACGCAGTATTTT	CASMKSQRNTDTQYF
18	NA	TRBV10-3	TRBD2	TRBJ2-7	TGTGCCATCAGTGAGGGGGGGGCTAGCGGGAGCCTCTCCTACGAGCAGTACTTC	CAISEGGASGSLSYEQYF
15	NA	TRBV4-1	NA	TRBJ2-5	TGCGCCAGCAGCCAGAACTCTGATGCATGGGAGACCCAGTACTTC	CASSQNSDAWETQYF
15	many	TRBV28	NA	TRBJ1-1	TGTGCCAGCAGTAAAAACCGGGTTCTGAACACTGAAGCTTTCTTT	CASSKNRVLNTEAFF
17	many	TRBV7-8	NA	TRBJ1-5	TGTGCCAGCAGCTTAGAGGTCACAATAGGGAGCAATCAGCCCCAGCATTTT	CASSLEVTIGSNQPQHF
15	NA	TRBV3-1	TRBD2	TRBJ2-5	TGTGCCAGCAGCCAACTAGCGGGGCGTCAAGAGACCCAGTACTTC	CASSQLAGRQETQYF
14	few	TRBV11-2	NA	TRBJ2-1	TGTGCCAGCAGCTTAGTTGCATTCGACAATGAGCAGTTCTTC	CASSLVAFDNEQFF
20	NA	TRBV7-6	NA	TRBJ1-1	TGTGCCAGCAGCCTGTCGCGGCACCCCAACTCAAACAGAGGGAACACTGAAGCTTTCTTT	CASSLSRHPNSNRGNTEAFF
15	NA	TRBV3-1	NA	TRBJ2-4	TGTGCCAGCAGCCAAGGGGGCTCAGCCAAAAACATTCAATACTTC	CASSQGGSAKNIQYF